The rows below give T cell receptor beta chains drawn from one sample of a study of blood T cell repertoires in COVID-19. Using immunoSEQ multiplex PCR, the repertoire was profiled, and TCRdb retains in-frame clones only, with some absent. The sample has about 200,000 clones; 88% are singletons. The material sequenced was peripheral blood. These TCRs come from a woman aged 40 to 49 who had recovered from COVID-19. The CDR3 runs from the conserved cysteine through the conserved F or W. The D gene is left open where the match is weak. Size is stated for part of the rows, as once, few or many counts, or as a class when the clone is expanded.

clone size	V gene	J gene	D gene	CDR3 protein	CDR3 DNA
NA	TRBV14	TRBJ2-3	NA	CASSPRLVIDTQYF	TGTGCCAGCAGCCCCCGACTAGTGATAGATACGCAGTATTTT
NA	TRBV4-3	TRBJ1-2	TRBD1	CASSQDLGDRGGQGYTF	TGCGCCAGCAGCCAAGATCTGGGGGACAGGGGGGGACAAGGCTACACCTTC
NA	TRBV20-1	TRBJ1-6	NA	CSASSSGPGSPLHF	TGCAGTGCTAGTAGTTCAGGTCCTGGTTCACCCCTCCACTTT
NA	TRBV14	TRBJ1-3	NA	CASSRTQHYFFGNTIYF	TGTGCCAGCAGTCGGACACAGCACTACTTCTTTGGAAACACCATATATTTT
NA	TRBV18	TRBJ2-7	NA	CASSPPGVGTTYEQYF	TGTGCCAGCTCACCACCCGGGGTAGGCACCACCTACGAGCAGTACTTC
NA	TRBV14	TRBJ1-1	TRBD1	CASSQDSRDRGRNTEAFF	TGTGCCAGCAGCCAAGATTCCCGGGACAGGGGCCGTAACACTGAAGCTTTCTTT
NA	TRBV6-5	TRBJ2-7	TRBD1	CASSRPGQGSYEQYF	TGTGCCAGCAGCAGACCGGGACAGGGTTCTTACGAGCAGTACTTC
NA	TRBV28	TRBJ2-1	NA	CASSSTFNEQFF	TGTGCCAGCAGTTCTACTTTCAATGAGCAGTTCTTC
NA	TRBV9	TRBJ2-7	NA	CASSVGTGSSYEQYF	TGTGCCAGCAGCGTAGGCACAGGGAGCTCCTACGAGCAGTACTTC
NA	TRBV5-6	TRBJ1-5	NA	CASSLAPGSKQPQHF	TGTGCCAGCAGCTTGGCCCCGGGGAGCAAACAGCCCCAGCATTTT
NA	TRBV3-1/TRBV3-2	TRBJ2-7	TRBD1	CASSQAMGTGQDEQYF	TGTGCCAGCAGCCAAGCAATGGGGACAGGGCAAGACGAGCAGTACTTC
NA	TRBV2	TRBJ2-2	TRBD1	CASSPPGTGITGELFF	TGTGCCAGCAGTCCTCCCGGGACAGGGATCACCGGGGAGCTGTTTTTT
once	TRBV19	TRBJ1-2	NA	CASSISVPEGYTF	TGTGCCAGTAGTATAAGCGTGCCGGAGGGCTACACCTTC
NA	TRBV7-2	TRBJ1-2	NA	CASSLTPPGIYGYTF	TGTGCCAGCAGCTTAACCCCCCCAGGGATCTATGGCTACACCTTC
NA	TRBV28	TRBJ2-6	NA	CASSLAAETGANVLTF	TGTGCCAGCAGTTTAGCGGCAGAAACTGGGGCCAACGTCCTGACTTTC
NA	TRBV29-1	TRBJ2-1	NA	CSVEDPPPGIYNEQFF	TGCAGCGTTGAAGATCCCCCCCCTGGCATCTACAATGAGCAGTTCTTC
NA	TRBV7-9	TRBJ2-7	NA	CASSLAGSLGEQYF	TGTGCCAGCAGCTTAGCCGGGAGTCTGGGCGAGCAGTACTTC
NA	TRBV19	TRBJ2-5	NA	CASRLGASVQETQYF	TGTGCCAGTAGGTTGGGGGCTTCGGTCCAAGAGACCCAGTACTTC
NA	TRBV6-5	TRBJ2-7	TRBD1	CASYVGTGPGEQYF	TGTGCCAGCTACGTCGGGACAGGGCCCGGCGAGCAGTACTTC
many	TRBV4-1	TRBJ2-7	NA	CASSPGLGGLSSYEQYF	TGCGCCAGCAGCCCCGGACTGGGGGGTCTCAGCTCCTACGAGCAGTACTTC
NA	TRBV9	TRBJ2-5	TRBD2	CASSVGTSGSQETQYF	TGTGCCAGCAGCGTAGGCACTAGCGGGAGCCAAGAGACCCAGTACTTC
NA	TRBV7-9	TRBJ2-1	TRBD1	CASSHPLWGQGIGGNEQFF	TGTGCCAGCAGCCATCCTCTATGGGGACAGGGTATCGGGGGCAATGAGCAGTTCTTC
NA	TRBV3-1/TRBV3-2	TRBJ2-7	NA	CASSTQGSYEQYF	TGTGCCAGCAGCACCCAGGGGTCCTACGAGCAGTACTTC
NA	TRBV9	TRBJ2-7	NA	CASSTSMGQVIYEQYF	TGTGCCAGCAGCACTTCTATGGGTCAGGTGATCTACGAGCAGTACTTC
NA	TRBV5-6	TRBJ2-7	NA	CASSPRIGDEQYF	TGTGCCAGCAGCCCGAGGATAGGTGACGAGCAGTACTTC
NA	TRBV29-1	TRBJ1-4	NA	CSVGHINEKLFF	TGCAGCGTGGGACACATTAATGAAAAACTGTTTTTT
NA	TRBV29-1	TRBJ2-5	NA	CSVGGSQETQYF	TGCAGCGTTGGAGGTAGTCAAGAGACCCAGTACTTC
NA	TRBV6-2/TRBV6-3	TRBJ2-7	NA	CASSSYRERAYEQYF	TGTGCCAGCAGTTCTTACAGGGAGAGGGCCTACGAGCAGTACTTC
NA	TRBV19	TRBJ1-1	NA	CASSVQTGLRAEAFF	TGTGCCAGTAGTGTGCAAACAGGGTTACGTGCTGAAGCTTTCTTT
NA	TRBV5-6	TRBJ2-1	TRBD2	CASSGLVGLEQFF	TGTGCCAGCAGCGGACTAGTGGGTCTTGAGCAGTTCTTC
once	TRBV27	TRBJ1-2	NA	CASGQGGNGYTF	TGTGCCAGCGGGCAGGGAGGCAATGGCTACACCTTC
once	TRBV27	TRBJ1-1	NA	CASRREGAGKAFF	TGTGCCAGCAGACGGGAGGGCGCCGGAAAGGCTTTCTTT
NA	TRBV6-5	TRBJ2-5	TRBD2	CASKLAGARETQYF	TGTGCGAGCAAACTAGCGGGAGCCCGAGAGACCCAGTACTTC
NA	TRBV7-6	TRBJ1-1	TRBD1	CASSRQGNTEAFF	TGTGCCAGCAGTCGACAGGGGAACACTGAAGCTTTCTTT
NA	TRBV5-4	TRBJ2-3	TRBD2	CASSARTSGSTDTQYF	TGTGCCAGCAGCGCGCGGACTAGCGGTAGCACAGATACGCAGTATTTT
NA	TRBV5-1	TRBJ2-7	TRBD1	CASSSGTGSYEQYF	TGCGCCAGCAGCTCAGGGACAGGCTCCTACGAGCAGTACTTC
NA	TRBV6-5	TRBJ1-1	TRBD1	CASTRQGANTEAFF	TGTGCCAGCACCAGACAGGGGGCTAACACTGAAGCTTTCTTT
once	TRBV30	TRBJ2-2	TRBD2	CAWIRGGSILNTGELFF	TGTGCCTGGATTCGCGGCGGGAGTATTTTGAACACCGGGGAGCTGTTTTTT
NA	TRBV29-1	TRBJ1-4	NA	CSARRGEKLFF	TGCAGCGCCCGAAGGGGGGAAAAACTGTTTTTT
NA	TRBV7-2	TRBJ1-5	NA	CASSLEPRVWSNQPQHF	TGTGCCAGCAGCTTAGAGCCGCGTGTTTGGAGCAATCAGCCCCAGCATTTT
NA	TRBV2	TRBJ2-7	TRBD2	CASTPSGRAGYEQYF	TGTGCCAGCACCCCAAGCGGGAGGGCCGGGTACGAGCAGTACTTC
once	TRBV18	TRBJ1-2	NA	CASSPMDRPNYGYTF	TGTGCCAGCTCACCAATGGACAGACCTAACTATGGCTACACCTTC
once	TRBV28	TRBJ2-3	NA	CASRLFRVEFTDTQYF	TGTGCCAGCAGACTCTTCAGGGTTGAATTCACAGATACGCAGTATTTT
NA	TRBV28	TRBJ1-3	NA	CASSKISSGNTIYF	TGTGCCAGCTCCAAAATTAGCTCTGGAAACACCATATATTTT
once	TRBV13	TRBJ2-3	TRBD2	CASSFYSGSSDTQYF	TGTGCCAGCAGTTTCTATAGCGGGAGTTCAGATACGCAGTATTTT
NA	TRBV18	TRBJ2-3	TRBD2	CASSPGTSGRLTDTQYF	TGTGCCAGCTCACCGGGAACTAGCGGGAGGCTCACAGATACGCAGTATTTT
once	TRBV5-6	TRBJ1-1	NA	CASSPRPMNTEAFF	TGTGCCAGCAGCCCCAGGCCTATGAACACTGAAGCTTTCTTT
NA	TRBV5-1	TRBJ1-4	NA	CASSLEAGAGEKLFF	TGCGCCAGCAGCTTGGAAGCAGGGGCTGGTGAAAAACTGTTTTTT
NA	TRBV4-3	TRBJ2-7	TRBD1	CASSQDRTGAYEQYF	TGCGCCAGCAGCCAAGACAGGACAGGGGCCTACGAGCAGTACTTC
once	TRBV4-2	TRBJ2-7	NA	CASSQVGAGEQYF	TGTGCCAGCAGCCAAGTTGGTGCGGGCGAGCAGTACTTC